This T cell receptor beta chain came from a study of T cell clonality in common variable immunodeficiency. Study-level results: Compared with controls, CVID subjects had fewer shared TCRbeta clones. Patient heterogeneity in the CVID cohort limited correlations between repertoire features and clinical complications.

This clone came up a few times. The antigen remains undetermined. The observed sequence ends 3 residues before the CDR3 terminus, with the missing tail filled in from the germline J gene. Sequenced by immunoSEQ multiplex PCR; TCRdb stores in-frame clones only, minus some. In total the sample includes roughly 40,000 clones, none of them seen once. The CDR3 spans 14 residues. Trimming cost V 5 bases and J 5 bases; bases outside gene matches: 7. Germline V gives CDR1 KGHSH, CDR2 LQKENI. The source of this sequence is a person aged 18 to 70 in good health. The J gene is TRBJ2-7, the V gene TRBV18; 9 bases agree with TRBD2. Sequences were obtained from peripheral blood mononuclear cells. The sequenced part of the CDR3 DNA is TGTGCCAGCTCAACCGGGACTAGCCACAACGAG. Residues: CASSTGTSHNE. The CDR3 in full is CASSTGTSHNEQYF.